Listed below are T cell receptor beta chains from one sample, sequenced in a study of blood T cell repertoires in COVID-19. Clones were sequenced by immunoSEQ multiplex PCR, and TCRdb holds only the in-frame ones, with some missing. The table lists approximately 200,000 clones, 75% to 85% of them singletons. What was sequenced was PBMCs or T cells enriched from blood (not recorded which). These receptors all come from a woman in her 40s with acute COVID-19. The CDR3 runs from the conserved cysteine through the conserved F or W. A D gene is named only where the DNA matches it firmly. Size is stated for part of the rows, as once, few or many counts, or as a class when the clone is expanded.

size | D | J | V | DNA | CDR3
once | TRBD1 | TRBJ2-7 | TRBV5-4 | TGTGCCAGCAGCTCGTTCGCGACAGGGGGCAGGAACGAGCAGTACTTC | CASSSFATGGRNEQYF
. | . | TRBJ1-5 | TRBV11-2 | TGTGCCAGCAGCTTAGACAGGATGGATCAGCCCCAGCATTTT | CASSLDRMDQPQHF
. | TRBD2 | TRBJ2-1 | TRBV5-4 | TGTGCCAGCAGCTCCGGGATGGCGGGAGCCCTTGGGAATGAGCAGTTCTTC | CASSSGMAGALGNEQFF
. | . | TRBJ1-6 | TRBV30 | TGTGCCTGGAGGTTGGGGGGGAGCTCCTATAATTCACCCCTCCACTTT | CAWRLGGSSYNSPLHF
. | . | TRBJ1-1 | TRBV7-8 | TGTGCCAGCAGCTTACAGGGTAAACCTGAAGCTTTCTTT | CASSLQGKPEAFF
. | . | TRBJ1-5 | TRBV28 | TGTGCCAGCACCGTGGGGGGGTATCGCAATCAGCCCCAGCATTTT | CASTVGGYRNQPQHF
. | TRBD1 | TRBJ1-5 | TRBV24-1 | TGTGCCACCAGTGATACACGGACAGGGGGAAATAGCAATCAGCCCCAGCATTTT | CATSDTRTGGNSNQPQHF
. | TRBD1 | TRBJ2-2 | TRBV28 | TGTGCCAGCAGTAAACCGGGACAGCACACCGGGGAGCTGTTTTTT | CASSKPGQHTGELFF
once | TRBD2 | TRBJ2-7 | TRBV5-4 | TGTGCCAGCACCCCGGCGGGAGGTTCGGTCGAGCAGTACTTC | CASTPAGGSVEQYF
. | . | TRBJ2-2 | TRBV11-2 | TGTGCCAGCAATCCTCAGGGGACATACACCGGGGAGCTGTTTTTT | CASNPQGTYTGELFF
. | TRBD1 | TRBJ1-4 | TRBV9 | TGTGCCAGCAGTGTGACAGGGCTTCGTGAAAAACTGTTTTTT | CASSVTGLREKLFF
. | . | TRBJ2-7 | TRBV10-3 | TGTGCCATCAGTGAGCAAGAGGACACCTCCTACGAGCAGTACTTC | CAISEQEDTSYEQYF
few | . | TRBJ2-3 | TRBV9 | TGTGCCAGCAGCGTAGCTACCGTAGATACGCAGTATTTT | CASSVATVDTQYF
. | TRBD1 | TRBJ1-2 | TRBV12-3/TRBV12-4 | TGTGCCAGCAGTAGGGGACAGAACTATGGCTACACCTTC | CASSRGQNYGYTF
. | TRBD1 | TRBJ2-2 | TRBV7-2 | TGTGCCAGCACCCTACAGGGACAGGGGGCCACCGGGGAGCTGTTTTTT | CASTLQGQGATGELFF
. | . | TRBJ2-3 | TRBV9 | TGTGCCAGCAGCGCGGACTCCTGGAGTCGCACAGATACGCAGTATTTT | CASSADSWSRTDTQYF
. | TRBD1 | TRBJ1-6 | TRBV27 | TGTGCCAGCAGACTAGGACAGGGGCCCCCTAATTCACCCCTCCACTTT | CASRLGQGPPNSPLHF
. | . | TRBJ1-4 | TRBV5-5 | TGTGCCAGCAGCCAAATGACAGCCCGTAATGAAAAACTGTTTTTT | CASSQMTARNEKLFF
. | TRBD2 | TRBJ2-1 | TRBV27 | TGTGCCAGCTTCCTAGCGGGAGATGGCAATGAGCAGTTCTTC | CASFLAGDGNEQFF
. | TRBD2 | TRBJ2-2 | TRBV28 | TGTGCCAGCAGGAACTCGGGACTAGCTTACACCGGGGAGCTGTTTTTT | CASRNSGLAYTGELFF
. | . | TRBJ1-2 | TRBV30 | TGTGCCTGGAGTGCCGTCGGCTATGGCTACACCTTC | CAWSAVGYGYTF
. | TRBD1 | TRBJ2-1 | TRBV19 | TGTGCCAGTAGTATTTCGGACAGGGGCAATGAGCAGTTCTTC | CASSISDRGNEQFF